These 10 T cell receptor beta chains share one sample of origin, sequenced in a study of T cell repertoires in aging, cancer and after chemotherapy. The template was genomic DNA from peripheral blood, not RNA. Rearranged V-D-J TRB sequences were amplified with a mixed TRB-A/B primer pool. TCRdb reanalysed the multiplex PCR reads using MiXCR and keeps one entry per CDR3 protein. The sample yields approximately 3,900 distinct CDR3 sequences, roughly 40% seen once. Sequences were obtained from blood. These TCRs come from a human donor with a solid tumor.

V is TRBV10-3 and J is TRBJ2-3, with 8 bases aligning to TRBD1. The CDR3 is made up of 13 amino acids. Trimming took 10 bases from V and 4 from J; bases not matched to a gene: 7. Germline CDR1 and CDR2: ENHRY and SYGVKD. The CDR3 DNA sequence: TGTGCCACCAAGACAGGGGAGGCAGATACGCAGTATTTT. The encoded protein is CATKTGEADTQYF.

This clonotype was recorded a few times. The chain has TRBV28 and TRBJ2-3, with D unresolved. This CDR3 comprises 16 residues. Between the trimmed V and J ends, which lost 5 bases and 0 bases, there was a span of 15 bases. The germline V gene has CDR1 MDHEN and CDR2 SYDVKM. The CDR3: CASSTWVTASTDTQYF. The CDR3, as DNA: TGTGCCAGCAGTACATGGGTAACTGCTAGCACAGATACGCAGTATTTT.

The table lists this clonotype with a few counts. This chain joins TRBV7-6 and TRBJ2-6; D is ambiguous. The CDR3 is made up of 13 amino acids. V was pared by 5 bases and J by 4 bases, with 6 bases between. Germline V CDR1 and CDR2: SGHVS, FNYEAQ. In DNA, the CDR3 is TGTGCCAGCAGCCCCCCCGGGGCCAACGTCCTGACTTTC. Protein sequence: CASSPPGANVLTF. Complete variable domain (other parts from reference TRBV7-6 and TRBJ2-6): GAGVSQSPRYKVTKRGQDVALRCDPISGHVSLYWYRQALGQGPEFLTYFNYEAQQDKSGLPNDRFSAERPEGSISTLTIQRTEQRDSAMYRCASSPPGANVLTFGAGSRLTVL.

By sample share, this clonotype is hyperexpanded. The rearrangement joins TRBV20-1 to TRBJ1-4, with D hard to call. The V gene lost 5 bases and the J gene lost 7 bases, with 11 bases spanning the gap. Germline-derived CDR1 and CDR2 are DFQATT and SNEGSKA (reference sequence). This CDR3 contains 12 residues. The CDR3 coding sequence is TGCAGTGCTGAGAGGGTCGTTGAAAAACTGTTTTTT. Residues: CSAERVVEKLFF.

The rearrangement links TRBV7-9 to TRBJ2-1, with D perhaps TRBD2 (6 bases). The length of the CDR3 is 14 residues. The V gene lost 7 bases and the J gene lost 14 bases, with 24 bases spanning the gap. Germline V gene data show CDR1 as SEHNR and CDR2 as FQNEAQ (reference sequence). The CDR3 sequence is CASTARDSSKREFF. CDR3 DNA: TGTGCCAGCACCGCTCGGGACTCGTCGAAAAGGGAGTTCTTC.

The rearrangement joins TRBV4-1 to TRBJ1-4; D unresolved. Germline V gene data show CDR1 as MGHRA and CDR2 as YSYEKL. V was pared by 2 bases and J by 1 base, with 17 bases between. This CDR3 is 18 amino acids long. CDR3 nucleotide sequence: TGCGCCAGCAGCCAAAGAGGGCGGGGAATCGGAACTAATGAAAAACTGTTTTTT. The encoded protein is CASSQRGRGIGTNEKLFF.

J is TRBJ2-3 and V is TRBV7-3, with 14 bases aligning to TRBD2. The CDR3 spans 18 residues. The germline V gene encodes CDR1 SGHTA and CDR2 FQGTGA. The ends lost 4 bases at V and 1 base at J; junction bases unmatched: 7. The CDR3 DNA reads TGTGCCAGCAGCTCCCCTCTGGGACTAGCGGGGGGCACAGATACGCAGTATTTT. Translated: CASSSPLGLAGGTDTQYF.

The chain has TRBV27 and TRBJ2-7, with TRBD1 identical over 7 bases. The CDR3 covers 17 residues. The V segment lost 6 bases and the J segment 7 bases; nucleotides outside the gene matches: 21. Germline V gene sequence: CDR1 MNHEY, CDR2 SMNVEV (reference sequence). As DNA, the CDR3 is TGTGCCAGCAGCCCGAGACAGGGAAACCAGCCATATCTAGAGCAGTACTTC. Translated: CASSPRQGNQPYLEQYF.

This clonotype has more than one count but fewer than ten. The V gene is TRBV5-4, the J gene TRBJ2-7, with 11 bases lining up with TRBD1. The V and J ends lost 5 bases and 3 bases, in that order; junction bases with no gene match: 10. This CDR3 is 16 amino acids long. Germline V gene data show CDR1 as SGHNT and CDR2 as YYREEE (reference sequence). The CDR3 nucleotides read TGTGCCAGCAGTTCCGGACCTGGGACAGGGGGCTACGAGCAGTACTTC. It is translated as CASSSGPGTGGYEQYF.

This chain's CDR3 is CSARGTGVNYGYTF. CDR3 DNA sequence: TGCAGTGCTAGGGGGACAGGTGTTAACTATGGCTACACCTTC. The gene calls are TRBV20-1 and TRBJ1-2; TRBD1 matches at 8 bases. The V segment lost 3 bases and the J segment 1 base; nucleotides outside the gene matches: 4. CDR3 length: 14 amino acids. Germline values: CDR1 DFQATT, CDR2 SNEGSKA (reference sequence).